This section outlines one TCR beta chain sequence together with its context. This entry comes from a study of CD8 T cells in Susac syndrome. Turning to the study itself: There were Susac syndrome patients who were therapy-naive at blood draw, others on corticosteroids, and others on intravenous immunoglobulin alone.

RNA in amounts of about 0.5 to 1 ug was reverse transcribed with random hexamers. TCRdb reprocessed the immunoSEQ multiplex PCR reads via MiXCR and lists one record per CDR3 protein. The sample has about 210,000 distinct CDR3 sequences, roughly 93% seen once. V shed 3 bases, J shed 2 bases, and the junction held 2 bases outside the gene matches. Germline values: CDR1 SGHAT, CDR2 FQDESV (reference sequence). This CDR3 is built from 14 residues. This chain uses TRBV11-1 with TRBJ2-5; TRBD1 matches 8 bases. The TCR sequence derives from a human donor with Susac syndrome. Specimen: CD4+ T cells from PBMCs. The CDR3 nucleotides read TGTGCCAGCAGCTTGGACAGGGAGCAAGAGACCCAGTACTTC. Amino acid sequence: CASSLDREQETQYF.